The present T cell receptor beta chain was sequenced within a study of blood T cell repertoires in COVID-19. Study-wide context: The cDNA or gDNA used as material had been derived from T cells, B-cell-depleted T cells, or PBMCs.

Authors' processing steps: Estimation of nucleated cell counts was performed using reference gene primer amplification. Data came from immunoSEQ multiplex PCR; TCRdb stores just in-frame clones and leaves some out. The DNA was the basis for D and trimming; V, J and clone size are from that table. The repertoire holds 490,000 or so clones, with less than 90% as singletons. V was trimmed by 3 bases and J by 0 bases, leaving 12 bases between them. This CDR3 contains 17 residues. Germline V gene sequence: CDR1 MNHEY, CDR2 SMNVEV (reference sequence). This chain links TRBV27 with TRBJ2-6, with no clear D. The clonotype was recovered from a woman in her fifties or sixties who had recovered from COVID-19. Sequenced sample: PBMCs or T cells enriched from blood (not recorded which). DNA of the CDR3: TGTGCCAGCAGTTTGGGCGTCCTACGCTCTGGGGCCAACGTCCTGACTTTC. Translation: CASSLGVLRSGANVLTF.